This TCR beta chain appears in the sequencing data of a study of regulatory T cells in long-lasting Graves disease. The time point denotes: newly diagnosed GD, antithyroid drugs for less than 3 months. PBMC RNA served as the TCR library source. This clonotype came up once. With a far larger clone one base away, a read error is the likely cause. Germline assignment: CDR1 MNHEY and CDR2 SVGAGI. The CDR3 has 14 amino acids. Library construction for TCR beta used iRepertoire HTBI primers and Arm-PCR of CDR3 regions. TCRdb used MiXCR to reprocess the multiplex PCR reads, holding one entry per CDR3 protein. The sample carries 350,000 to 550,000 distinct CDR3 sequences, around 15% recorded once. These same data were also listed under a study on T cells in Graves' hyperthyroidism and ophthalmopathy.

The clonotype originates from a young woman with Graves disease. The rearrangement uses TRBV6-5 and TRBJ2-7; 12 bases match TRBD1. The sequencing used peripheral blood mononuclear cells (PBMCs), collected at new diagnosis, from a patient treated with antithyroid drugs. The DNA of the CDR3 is TGTGCCAGCAGTTACGGGACAGGGGGCTACGAGCAGTGCTTC. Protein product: CASSYGTGGYEQCF.